This T cell receptor beta chain was obtained from a study of blood T cell repertoires in COVID-19. Study-level background: Samples of COVID-19 (acute and convalescent) were obtained from the United States, Italy and Spain. PBMCs, B-cell-depleted T cells, or T cells provided the cDNA or gDNA that made up the material.

The CDR3 has 16 residues. Germline loops: CDR1 SGDLS, CDR2 YYNGEE. V lost 4 bases to trimming and J lost 1 base, with 14 bases between them. Source study methods: Reference gene primers were amplified, and this amplification served to estimate nucleated cell counts. TCRdb's copy holds only in-frame clones and misses some; the assay was immunoSEQ multiplex PCR. The DNA gave D and trimming, while V, J and clone size come from that table. The repertoire holds approximately 98,000 clones, with over 80% as singletons. The specimen sequenced was peripheral blood. This receptor was identified in a woman aged 70-85 years with acute or convalescent COVID-19. V usage is TRBV9 and J usage is TRBJ2-2, with D maybe TRBD1 (5 bases). The CDR3 bases are TGTGCCAGCAGCCCATTCGGGCAGGGGAACACCGGGGAGCTGTTTTTT. Translated, it gives CASSPFGQGNTGELFF.